The clone carrying this T cell receptor beta chain showed up just a few times. CDR3 size: 14 residues. V was trimmed by 8 bases and J by 5 bases, leaving 18 bases between them. Germline-derived CDR1 and CDR2 are MNHNS and SASEGT. The record originates from a study of OX40 agonist ivuxolimab in advanced cancers. Study in general: Patients receiving dose escalation had hepatocellular carcinoma, melanoma, renal cell or head and neck cancer.

Sequencing used immunoSEQ multiplex PCR; TCRdb keeps in-frame clones, though not all of them. The repertoire holds 84,000 or so clones, with around four fifths as singletons. Sequencing used CD4+ or CD8+ T cells sorted from blood, obtained in a trial of the OX40 agonist ivuxolimab. V and J are TRBV6-1 and TRBJ1-1; tentatively, D is TRBD1 (6 bases). The TCR originated in an adult with an advanced solid tumor such as melanoma, head and neck, liver or kidney cancer. CDR3 protein: CASGVEGVGTEAFF. CDR3 DNA sequence: TGTGCCAGCGGCGTAGAGGGGGTTGGGACTGAAGCTTTCTTT.